Listed below are T cell receptor beta chains from one sample, sequenced in a study of PD-L1 blockade in urothelial cancer. The assay was immunoSEQ multiplex PCR, and TCRdb's table has in-frame clones only and misses some. The sample has around 60,000 clones; approximately 81% are singletons. Specimen: PBMCs, collected around atezolizumab (anti-PD-L1) treatment. All receptors derive from a man in his sixties or seventies with urothelial cancer. The CDR3 runs from the conserved cysteine through the conserved F or W. Size tells how often a clone was seen (once, few, many) or the class of an expanded clone, and some rows leave it out.

len,abundance,v_gene,CDR3aa
15,NA,TRBV5-1,CASSLAWGQNYGYTF
13,NA,TRBV30,CAWGGQRPYEQYF
13,NA,TRBV29-1,CSVGGVGQETQYF
15,few,TRBV9,CASSVDRGRADTQYF
14,NA,TRBV2,CATLRDRASYEQYF
12,NA,TRBV28,CASSSLREKLFF
15,NA,TRBV5-1,CASSPRSSSYNEQFF
14,NA,TRBV2,CASGLSSETDTQYF
13,many,TRBV11-2,CASSPIGRHEQYF
15,NA,TRBV11-2,CASSLGAGATHEQYF
15,NA,TRBV5-6,CASSSLGRASYEQYF
14,NA,TRBV7-9,CASSPTILDNEQFF
12,few,TRBV6-6,CASSLHTGELFF
14,NA,TRBV19,CASRGRLVADTQYF
14,NA,TRBV2,CASSDPRSGNTIYF
15,NA,TRBV2,CASTTQFRNTGELFF
14,once,TRBV10-3,CAISESQGRSEAFF
14,NA,TRBV7-9,CASSLDRYQETQYF
14,NA,TRBV4-3,CASSRGERGYEQYF
16,once,TRBV5-1,CASSSTGQGDTGELFF
17,once,TRBV21-1,CASSKPTSGIMTDTQYF
14,NA,TRBV9,CASSVGAPSYEQYF
17,few,TRBV19,CASRDNLRRTANQPQHF
11,few,TRBV29-1,CSVARLQGYTF
16,medium-sized,TRBV5-1,CASSLVSLAEHNEQFF
15,NA,TRBV15,CATSREGQGSDTQYF
17,NA,TRBV21-1,CASSKVMPREPRNEQYF
14,NA,TRBV6-1,CASSGRQGSEKLFF
15,few,TRBV7-2,CASSLEAVLYNEQFF
14,few,TRBV29-1,CSVEDTGGGTEAFF
16,NA,TRBV7-9,CASSPRGGRTSYEQYF
15,NA,TRBV2,CASSLGLAGVDTQYF
16,NA,TRBV4-1,CASSQPLAGSKNEQYF
15,NA,TRBV7-9,CASSLVQGGNEKLFF
13,NA,TRBV7-2,CASSSPFQETQYF
16,NA,TRBV7-9,CASSLGDRGPMGGYTF
12,NA,TRBV11-1,CASSVTGFVAFF
12,NA,TRBV19,CASSMQGGGYTF
17,NA,TRBV5-1,CASSLTFSTGDDYGYTF
14,NA,TRBV7-6,CASSLESRGVEQYF
15,NA,TRBV5-4,CASSLVRESMHTQYF
14,NA,TRBV27,CASSLLQGSQPQHF
13,NA,TRBV2,CASRPGRNQPQHF
18,NA,TRBV13,CASSLPPRTSGSYNEQFF
18,NA,TRBV27,CASSLSRGKSSYNSPLHF
16,NA,TRBV5-1,CASSPQGLPLQETQYF
15,NA,TRBV2,CASSEAEGSGNTIYF
17,NA,TRBV11-1,CASSRIIGVSGANVLTF
10,NA,TRBV6-5,CASADCLRYF
18,NA,TRBV7-7,CASNLPTKDRVNYNEQFF